This record looks at one T cell receptor beta chain sequence and its context. The sample comes from a study of T cell changes during pregnancy in multiple sclerosis. Germline CDR1 reads SGHTA; CDR2 reads FQGNSA. This CDR3 is 15 amino acids long. V was pared by 5 bases and J by 3 bases, with 6 bases of the junction left unmatched. Data came from immunoSEQ multiplex PCR; TCRdb stores just in-frame clones and leaves some out. The sample records 55,000 to 75,000 clones, about 91% being singletons. The TCR sequence derives from a female donor with multiple sclerosis, enrolled in a pregnancy study. The starting material was peripheral blood, obtained after pregnancy. The chain recombines TRBV7-2 with TRBJ2-1; 8 bases agree with TRBD2. CDR3 region: CASSPGLANYNEQFF. CDR3 DNA: TGTGCCAGCAGCCCCGGACTAGCCAACTACAATGAGCAGTTCTTC.